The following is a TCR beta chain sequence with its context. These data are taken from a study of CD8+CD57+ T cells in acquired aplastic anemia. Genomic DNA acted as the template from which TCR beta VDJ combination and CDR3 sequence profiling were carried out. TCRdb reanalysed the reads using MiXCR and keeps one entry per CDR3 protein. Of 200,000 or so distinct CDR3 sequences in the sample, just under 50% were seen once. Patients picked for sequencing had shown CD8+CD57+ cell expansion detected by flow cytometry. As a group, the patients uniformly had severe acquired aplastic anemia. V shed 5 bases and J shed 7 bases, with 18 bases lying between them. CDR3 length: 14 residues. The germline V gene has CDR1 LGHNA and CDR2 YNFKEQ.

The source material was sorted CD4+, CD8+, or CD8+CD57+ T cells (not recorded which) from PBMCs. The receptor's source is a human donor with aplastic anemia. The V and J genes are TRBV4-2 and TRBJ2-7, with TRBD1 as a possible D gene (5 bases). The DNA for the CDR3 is TGTGCCAGCAGCTCCGTAGGGGTCGTCCTGGAGCAGTACTTC. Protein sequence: CASSSVGVVLEQYF.